This is a list of T cell receptor beta chains from one sample in a study of blood T cell repertoires in COVID-19. Data came from immunoSEQ multiplex PCR; TCRdb stores just in-frame clones and leaves some out. Among 10,000 or so clones, approximately 90% were seen once, and the ten largest hold around 6%. Sequencing was performed on peripheral blood. These receptors were obtained from a human donor in a cohort sampled during active COVID-19. CDR3s include the opening cysteine and the closing phenylalanine or tryptophan. The order of the fields is J gene, D gene, clone size, V gene, CDR3 protein, CDR3 DNA. A D gene is named only where the DNA matches it firmly. Some rows have no size entry. The others give once, few or many, or a class for an expanded clone.

>TRBJ1-3|-|few|TRBV30
CAWSTGLSGNTIYF
TGTGCCTGGTCAACGGGACTCTCTGGAAACACCATATATTTT
>TRBJ1-2|TRBD1|-|TRBV7-8
CASSLAIVGTATGVTF
TGTGCCAGCAGCTTAGCGATAGTGGGGACAGCGACCGGAGTCACCTTC
>TRBJ1-2|-|few|TRBV2
CASSRGSELVYTF
TGTGCCAGCAGTAGGGGGAGTGAACTAGTCTACACCTTC
>TRBJ1-2|-|-|TRBV21-1
CASPSFLGTRTVYGYTF
TGTGCCAGCCCTAGCTTCCTGGGGACAAGAACGGTATATGGCTACACCTTC
>TRBJ2-7|TRBD2|once|TRBV5-1
CASRPSSGGSPYEQYF
TGCGCCAGCAGACCCTCTAGCGGGGGTTCCCCCTACGAGCAGTACTTC
>TRBJ2-7|-|-|TRBV19
CASSILLQTSEQYF
TGTGCCAGTAGTATATTGCTTCAGACTAGTGAGCAGTACTTC
>TRBJ2-2|TRBD1|-|TRBV19
CASSLTGGNTGELFF
TGTGCCAGTAGTTTGACAGGGGGGAACACCGGGGAGCTGTTTTTT
>TRBJ1-4|-|-|TRBV4-1
CASSQEGRTYATNEKLFF
TGCGCCAGCAGCCAAGAGGGCAGAACTTATGCAACTAATGAAAAACTGTTTTTT
>TRBJ1-2|-|-|TRBV6-1
CASSEAPGDGYTF
TGTGCCAGCAGTGAAGCGCCGGGGGATGGCTACACCTTC
>TRBJ1-1|-|-|TRBV5-1
CASSPRNRQGGTEAFF
TGCGCCAGCAGCCCCCGTAACCGGCAGGGCGGCACTGAAGCTTTCTTT
>TRBJ2-3|TRBD2|-|TRBV9
CASSVVAGGPETQYF
TGTGCCAGCAGCGTAGTGGCGGGGGGGCCCGAAACGCAGTATTTT
>TRBJ2-2|TRBD2|-|TRBV3-1/TRBV3-2
CASSQRAGAPTGELFF
TGTGCCAGCAGCCAACGAGCGGGGGCCCCCACCGGGGAGCTGTTTTTT
>TRBJ2-5|TRBD2|once|TRBV29-1
CSVAAGAGTQYF
TGCAGCGTTGCAGCGGGGGCAGGGACCCAGTACTTC
>TRBJ1-1|-|-|TRBV19
CAGRRSANTEAFF
TGTGCCGGGCGGAGGAGCGCGAACACTGAAGCTTTCTTT
>TRBJ2-2|TRBD2|-|TRBV7-9
CPSSYTSGRAGNTGELFF
TGTCCCAGCAGCTATACTAGCGGGCGGGCCGGGAACACCGGGGAGCTGTTTTTT
>TRBJ1-6|-|-|TRBV28
CASSTGYNSPLHF
TGTGCCAGCAGTACAGGGTATAATTCACCCCTCCACTTT
>TRBJ1-6|-|few|TRBV5-1
CASSLAGRSPLHF
TGCGCCAGCAGCTTGGCAGGGCGATCACCCCTCCACTTT
>TRBJ2-1|-|-|TRBV3-1/TRBV3-2
CASSLNSGYEQFF
TGTGCCAGCAGCCTGAATAGCGGATATGAGCAGTTCTTC
>TRBJ2-7|TRBD1|-|TRBV5-1
CASSLWTGRNEQYF
TGCGCCAGCAGCTTGTGGACAGGGAGGAACGAGCAGTACTTC
>TRBJ2-3|-|once|TRBV7-9
CASSSASVRTDTQYF
TGTGCCAGCAGCTCCGCTAGCGTGCGCACAGATACGCAGTATTTT
>TRBJ2-2|TRBD1|-|TRBV18
CASSLKSLSGTGNTGELFF
TGTGCCAGCTCACTAAAGAGCCTGTCCGGGACAGGGAACACCGGGGAGCTGTTTTTT
>TRBJ1-4|-|-|TRBV7-6
CASSLMGPSTATNEKLFF
TGTGCCAGCAGCTTAATGGGGCCCTCAACAGCAACTAATGAAAAACTGTTTTTT
>TRBJ2-1|TRBD1|-|TRBV5-4
CASSPGQNSYNEQFF
TGTGCCAGCAGCCCGGGACAGAACTCCTACAATGAGCAGTTCTTC
>TRBJ1-2|-|-|TRBV28
CASSFGSHYGYTF
TGTGCCAGCAGTTTCGGGAGCCACTATGGCTACACCTTC
>TRBJ2-7|TRBD1|few|TRBV30
CACDRGYEQYF
TGTGCCTGTGACAGGGGCTACGAGCAGTACTTC
>TRBJ2-5|TRBD1|-|TRBV12-3/TRBV12-4
CASRIQGAQTQYF
TGTGCCAGCAGGATACAGGGGGCGCAGACCCAGTACTTC
>TRBJ1-2|-|once|TRBV3-1/TRBV3-2
CAGSTGFYGYTF
TGTGCCGGTTCGACGGGGTTCTATGGCTACACCTTC
>TRBJ2-3|TRBD2|-|TRBV7-3
CASSLMASGTSTDTQYF
TGTGCCAGCAGCTTAATGGCTAGCGGGACTAGCACAGATACGCAGTATTTT
>TRBJ2-2|-|-|TRBV5-6
CASSLAAGELFF
TGTGCCAGCAGCTTGGCCGCGGGGGAGCTGTTTTTT
>TRBJ1-1|-|once|TRBV6-5
CASRNPGQGWIF
TGTGCCTCCCGAAACCCGGGACAAGGGTGGATCTTT
>TRBJ1-2|-|few|TRBV5-1
CASSEVRGGYGYTF
TGCGCCAGCAGCGAGGTTCGTGGAGGCTATGGCTACACCTTC
>TRBJ2-2|-|-|TRBV19
CASSMGGRNTGELFF
TGTGCCAGTAGTATGGGGGGGCGAAACACCGGGGAGCTGTTTTTT
>TRBJ1-5|-|-|TRBV19
CASSIGGARSNQPQHF
TGTGCCAGTAGTATAGGCGGCGCTAGGAGCAATCAGCCCCAGCATTTT
>TRBJ1-2|-|-|TRBV7-9
CASSQLGMTVYGYTF
TGTGCCAGCAGCCAATTGGGGATGACAGTCTATGGCTACACCTTC
>TRBJ2-5|TRBD2|few|TRBV11-2
CASSLTAGYQETQYF
TGTGCCAGCAGCTTAACAGCGGGGTACCAAGAGACCCAGTACTTC
>TRBJ2-5|TRBD2|-|TRBV7-6
CASSLAGGGQETQYF
TGTGCCAGCAGTTTAGCGGGGGGGGGCCAAGAGACCCAGTACTTC
>TRBJ1-2|-|-|TRBV28
CASSPITGLYGYTF
TGTGCCAGCAGTCCAATTACAGGGCTCTATGGCTACACCTTC
>TRBJ1-2|-|once|TRBV2
CASSSDSYGYTF
TGTGCCAGCAGTTCAGACAGCTATGGCTACACCTTC
>TRBJ2-7|TRBD1|-|TRBV9
CASREIRGQKVFYEQYF
TGTGCCAGCAGGGAAATCCGGGGACAGAAAGTTTTTTACGAGCAGTACTTC
>TRBJ2-7|-|-|TRBV29-1
CSASASSYEQYF
TGCAGCGCGTCAGCGAGCTCCTACGAGCAGTACTTC
>TRBJ2-7|-|-|TRBV5-4
CASSLDRAHEQYF
TGTGCCAGCAGCTTGGACAGGGCCCACGAGCAGTACTTC
>TRBJ2-5|-|-|TRBV20-1
CSFYQETQYF
TGCAGTTTCTATCAAGAGACCCAGTACTTC
>TRBJ2-1|TRBD2|-|TRBV9
CASSRRGGGENEQFF
TGTGCCAGCAGCCGACGCGGCGGGGGGGAGAATGAGCAGTTCTTC
>TRBJ2-7|TRBD1|-|TRBV7-9
CASSLRDRGFEQYF
TGTGCCAGCAGCTTACGGGACAGGGGGTTCGAGCAGTACTTC
>TRBJ1-2|-|few|TRBV20-1
CSASSQGVYGYTF
TGCAGTGCTAGTAGTCAAGGGGTCTATGGCTACACCTTC
>TRBJ2-3|-|-|TRBV12-3/TRBV12-4
CASRGSADTQYF
TGTGCCAGCAGGGGCTCGGCAGATACGCAGTATTTT
>TRBJ2-5|-|-|TRBV5-1
CASSLVVASGTQYF
TGCGCCAGCAGCTTGGTTGTGGCTTCGGGGACCCAGTACTTC
>TRBJ2-7|-|-|TRBV6-5
CASSKGSQGYYEQYF
TGTGCCAGCTCCAAGGGTAGCCAGGGGTACTACGAGCAGTACTTC
>TRBJ1-6|TRBD1|few|TRBV19
CASSNAGTGLNSPLHF
TGTGCCAGTAGCAATGCCGGGACAGGGTTGAATTCACCCCTCCACTTT
>TRBJ1-3|-|-|TRBV6-5
CASSYSKAGLGNTIYF
TGTGCCAGCAGTTACTCGAAGGCAGGGCTTGGAAACACCATATATTTT
>TRBJ2-1|-|once|TRBV11-2
CASSSEMLYEQFF
TGTGCCAGCAGCTCCGAGATGCTCTATGAGCAGTTCTTC